The entry that follows covers one T cell receptor (beta chain) sequence. Its specificity is not known. These data belong to a study of prognosis after radiotherapy for stage I lung cancer. For the study at large: Non-small cell lung cancer patients at stage I were enrolled between April 2018 and 2019. About 5 patients had oligometastatic NSCLC after their primary tumor was surgically resected, and roughly 14 patients had newly diagnosed primary stage I lung tumors. Notes on the study in general: Post-therapy Shannon entropy was lower in patients developing distant metastases following stereotactic body radiation therapy.

The germline gives CDR1 SGHAT, CDR2 FQNNGV. Trimming pared 3 bases from V and 6 bases from J, leaving 7 bases between. The CDR3 totals 12 residues. The study amplified the TCR beta CDR3 region from genomic DNA. This amplification was carried out by two rounds of multiplex PCR. Amplification in first-round PCR relied on primers specific to each TRBV and TRBJ gene. TCRdb analysed the multiplex PCR reads with MiXCR anew, one entry per CDR3 protein. The data show some 34,000 distinct CDR3 sequences, with under 40% seen just once and about 15% held by the top ten. For each of two time points, an approximately 6.1-milliliter draw of peripheral blood was taken.

This chain connects TRBV11-2 to TRBJ2-3, with D possibly being TRBD1 (5 bases). The sequence was obtained from a donor of 50 years or more with non-small cell lung cancer. Specimen: PBMCs, collected before or after stereotactic body radiation therapy (not recorded which). In DNA form, the CDR3 reads TGTGCCAGCAGCTTTGGGGCGGATACGCAGTATTTT. Protein: CASSFGADTQYF.